Listed here are 8 T cell receptor beta chains from one sample, sequenced in a study of siplizumab effects on memory and regulatory T cells. Sequenced by immunoSEQ multiplex PCR; TCRdb stores in-frame clones only, minus some. The sample comprises 90,000 to 120,000 clones, around 92% of which are singletons, and approximately 0.71% rests with the top ten. Specimen: Tregs sorted from blood. Every receptor here comes from a human donor in good health.

The V and J genes are TRBV7-9 and TRBJ2-6; TRBD1 might be the D (5 bases). Germline CDR1 reads SEHNR; CDR2 reads FQNEAQ (reference sequence). The CDR3 totals 14 residues. The V end was cut by 3 bases, the J end by 4 bases, with 7 bases between. CDR3 sequence reads: CASSLTVGANVLTF. CDR3 sequence (DNA): TGTGCCAGCAGCTTGACAGTCGGGGCCAACGTCCTGACTTTC.

The chain recombines TRBV7-8 with TRBJ2-1; 11 nucleotides align to TRBD2. J lost 8 bases, V lost 3 bases, and 12 bases had no gene match. Germline assignment: CDR1 SGHVS and CDR2 FQNEAQ. The CDR3 sequence is 17 residues long. The CDR3 DNA follows: TGTGCCAGCAGCTTCCAAAGACTAGCGGGAAGTATGGATGAGCAGTTCTTC. It yields the protein CASSFQRLAGSMDEQFF.

The genes are TRBV19 and TRBJ1-5; no reliable D call. This CDR3 has 16 residues. V dropped 7 bases and J dropped 6 bases, with 22 bases sitting between them. Germline V gene sequence: CDR1 LNHDA, CDR2 SQIVND (reference sequence). As DNA, the CDR3 is TGTGCCAGTACCCCCCCCGGGCAGAAGGGTCGTCAGCCCCAGCATTTT. Its translation: CASTPPGQKGRQPQHF. The variable domain in full, with the rest retrieved from reference TRBV19 and TRBJ1-5, is DGGITQSPKYLFRKEGQNVTLSCEQNLNHDAMYWYRQDPGQGLRLIYYSQIVNDFQKGDIAEGYSVSREKKESFPLTVTSAQKNPTAFYLCASTPPGQKGRQPQHFGDGTRLSIL.

The chain uses TRBV11-3 and TRBJ1-5; D gene ambiguous. CDR3 length: 19 residues. Per the germline V gene, CDR1 is SGHNT and CDR2 is YENEEA. Trimming took 0 bases from V and 4 from J, leaving 22 bases between them. As DNA, the CDR3 is TGTGCCAGCAGCTTAGATGAGGGTCTGCAGAGATCACTTAATCAGCCCCAGCATTTT. Its protein product is CASSLDEGLQRSLNQPQHF.

This chain connects TRBV19 to TRBJ2-1; 7 positions agree with TRBD1. J gave up 9 bases and V 5 bases, and 7 bases lay outside the gene matches. In germline, CDR1 is LNHDA, CDR2 SQIVND (reference sequence). The CDR3 length is 13 residues. The CDR3 spells CASSDDRVSEQFF. CDR3 DNA: TGTGCCAGTAGTGATGACAGGGTTAGTGAGCAGTTCTTC. Using reference TRBV19 and TRBJ2-1 for the parts outside the CDR3, the full variable domain is DGGITQSPKYLFRKEGQNVTLSCEQNLNHDAMYWYRQDPGQGLRLIYYSQIVNDFQKGDIAEGYSVSREKKESFPLTVTSAQKNPTAFYLCASSDDRVSEQFFGPGTRLTVL.

The rearrangement joins TRBV6-6 to TRBJ1-2, with a weak D call TRBD1 (6 bases). The CDR3 is made up of 15 amino acids. Trimming pared 2 bases from V and 5 bases from J, leaving 15 bases between. Looked up from germline, CDR1 is MNHNY and CDR2 is SVGAGI (reference sequence). The chain's CDR3 is CASSYGGGAGYGYTF. CDR3 DNA sequence: TGTGCCAGCAGTTACGGTGGGGGGGCGGGGTATGGCTACACCTTC.

This sequence joins TRBV10-3 and TRBJ2-7, with TRBD2 as a possible D gene (5 bases). Germline-derived CDR1 and CDR2 are ENHRY and SYGVKD. This CDR3 is built from 13 residues. V dropped 0 bases and J dropped 3 bases, with 6 bases sitting between them. The CDR3 here is CAISESGGYEQYF. The CDR3 DNA reads as TGTGCCATCAGTGAGTCCGGAGGCTACGAGCAGTACTTC.

The chain has TRBV7-2 and TRBJ2-5, with 15 bases lining up with TRBD2. The CDR3 runs 15 residues. V gave up 5 bases and J gave up 5 bases; unmatched junction bases: 3. CDR1 is SGHTA and CDR2 is FQGNSA in the germline V gene. CDR3 nucleotide sequence: TGTGCCAGCAGCCGGACTAGCGGGAGGGTGGAGACCCAGTACTTC. This encodes CASSRTSGRVETQYF.